This T cell receptor beta chain was retrieved from a study of PD-L1 blockade in urothelial cancer. For the study at large: Median T cell yield from blood was roughly 140,000.

The CDR3 totals 15 residues. Germline V gene data show CDR1 as SGHRS and CDR2 as YFSETQ. Unmatched junction bases numbered 5, after V lost 2 bases and J lost 1 base. Some clones are missing from TCRdb's copy, which holds only in-frame ones; the method was immunoSEQ multiplex PCR. The table lists approximately 52,000 clones, 75% of them singletons. Stated time point: pretreatment peripheral blood. Here the sequenced sample was PBMCs, taken around atezolizumab (anti-PD-L1) treatment. The TCR was taken from a man in his 70s with urothelial cancer. The genes are TRBV5-1 and TRBJ1-1, with 7 bases matching TRBD1. The CDR3 DNA sequence: TGCGCCAGCAGCTTAGGGGGCCAGGAGAACACTGAAGCTTTCTTT. Translation gives CASSLGGQENTEAFF.